This T cell receptor beta chain was recovered during a study of response to subunit inactivated influenza vaccine. This clonotype was observed a handful of times. Its cognate antigen is unknown. General study points: Few new T cells, the authors suggested, are recruited by each seasonal influenza vaccination.

One entry per CDR3 protein results from TCRdb running MiXCR on the RT-PCR reads. The sample records hundreds of thousands of distinct CDR3 sequences, around 16% being singletons. The CDR3 totals 16 residues. The V segment lost 3 bases and the J segment 5 bases; nucleotides outside the gene matches: 10. Germline-derived CDR1 and CDR2 are SGHRS and YFSETQ. This chain joins TRBV5-1 and TRBJ2-7; 11 nucleotides match TRBD2. This receptor was identified in a middle-aged man who received an inactivated influenza vaccine. Sequencing used PBMCs from blood, obtained about 13 days after vaccination. The CDR3 DNA reads as TGCGCCAGCAGCTGGGGTCCTAGCGGGAGGTCCCACGAGCAGTACTTC. It is translated as CASSWGPSGRSHEQYF.